This T cell receptor (beta chain) is from a study of shared clonotypes between healthy human individuals. The naive CD8 subset, CD45RO-negative cells positively selected for CCR7, excluded terminally differentiated effector memory CD45RA+ cells. TCRdb's table, derived via immunoSEQ multiplex PCR, lists solely in-frame clones and lacks some. The sample carries some 580,000 clones, 95% to 98% recorded once. Trimming took 1 base from V and 5 from J; bases not matched to a gene: 6. The germline CDR1 and CDR2 sequences are GTSNPN and SVGIG (reference sequence). The CDR3 has 16 residues. The V and J genes are TRBV30 and TRBJ2-2, with 11 bases identical to TRBD2. The clonotype comes from a man in his thirties or forties in good health. The sample consisted of naive CD8+ T cells sorted from blood. The CDR3 reads CAWSDTSGSQTGELFF. The CDR3, as DNA: TGTGCCTGGAGTGATACTAGCGGGAGTCAGACCGGGGAGCTGTTTTTT.